This T cell receptor (beta chain) stems from a study of blood T cell repertoires in COVID-19. V dropped 3 bases and J dropped 4; count of bases not matched to a gene: 6. The CDR3 loop spans 16 amino acids. CDR1 is SGDLS and CDR2 is YYNGEE in the germline V gene. Method: immunoSEQ multiplex PCR; TCRdb's copy keeps in-frame clones and lacks some. In the table there are some 300,000 clones, about 82% of which are singletons. Sequencing was performed on peripheral blood. The clonotype was recovered from a woman between 50 and 59 years old with active or convalescent COVID-19. This chain connects TRBV9 to TRBJ2-3, with TRBD2 matching over 12 bases. The CDR3 DNA follows: TGTGCCAGCAGCGCGTTCGGACTAGCGGGACCAGATACGCAGTATTTT. Translating gives CASSAFGLAGPDTQYF.